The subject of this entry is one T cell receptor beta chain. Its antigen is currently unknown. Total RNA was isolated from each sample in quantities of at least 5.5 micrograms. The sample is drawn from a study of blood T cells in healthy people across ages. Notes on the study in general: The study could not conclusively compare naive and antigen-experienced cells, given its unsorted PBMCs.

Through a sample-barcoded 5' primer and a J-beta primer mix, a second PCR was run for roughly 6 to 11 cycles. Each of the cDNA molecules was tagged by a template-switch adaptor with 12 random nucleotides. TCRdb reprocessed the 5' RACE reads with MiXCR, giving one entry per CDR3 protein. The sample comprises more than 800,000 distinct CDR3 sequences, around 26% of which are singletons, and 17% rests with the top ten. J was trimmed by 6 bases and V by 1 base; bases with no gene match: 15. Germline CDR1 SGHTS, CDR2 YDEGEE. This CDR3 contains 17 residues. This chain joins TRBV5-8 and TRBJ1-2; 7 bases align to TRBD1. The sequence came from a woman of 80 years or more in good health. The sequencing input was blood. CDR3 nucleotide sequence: TGTGCCAGCAGCTTGCTGACAGGGAATCGCCCCTTACATGGCTACACCTTC. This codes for CASSLLTGNRPLHGYTF. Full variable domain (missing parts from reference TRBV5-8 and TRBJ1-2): EAGVTQSPTHLIKTRGQQATLRCSPISGHTSVYWYQQALGLGLQFLLWYDEGEERNRGNFPPRFSGRQFPNYSSELNVNALELEDSALYLCASSLLTGNRPLHGYTFGSGTRLTVV.